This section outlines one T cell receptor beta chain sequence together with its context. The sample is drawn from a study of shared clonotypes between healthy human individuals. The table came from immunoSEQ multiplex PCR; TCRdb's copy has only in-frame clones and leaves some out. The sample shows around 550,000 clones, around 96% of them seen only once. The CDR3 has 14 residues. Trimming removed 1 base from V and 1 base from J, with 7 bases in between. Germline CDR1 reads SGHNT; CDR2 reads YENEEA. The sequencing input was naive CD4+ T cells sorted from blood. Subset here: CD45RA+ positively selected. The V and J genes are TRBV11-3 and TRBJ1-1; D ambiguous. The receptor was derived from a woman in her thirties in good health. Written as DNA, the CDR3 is TGTGCCAGCAGCTTAGGCGCAGAGAACACTGAAGCTTTCTTT. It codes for CASSLGAENTEAFF. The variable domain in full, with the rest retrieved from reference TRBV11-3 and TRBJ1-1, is EAGVVQSPRYKIIEKKQPVAFWCNPISGHNTLYWYLQNLGQGPELLIRYENEEAVDDSQLPKDRFSAERLKGVDSTLKIQPAELGDSAVYLCASSLGAENTEAFFGQGTRLTVV.